A single sample gave rise to the 8 T cell receptor beta chains below, sequenced in a study of shared clonotypes between healthy human individuals. Profiling relied on immunoSEQ multiplex PCR, and the TCRdb table lists in-frame clones only, not all of them. This table has 2.3 million or so clones, 90% to 95% appearing once. Sequencing was carried out using naive CD4+ T cells from PBMCs. Subset: CD45RA+ positively selected. All receptors derive from a man younger than 35 in good health. Some clones in this sample may be carry-over from other donors' samples.

The V call is TRBV5-1, the J call TRBJ2-2, with 12 positions matching TRBD1. Unmatched junction bases numbered 4, after V lost 4 bases and J lost 6 bases. CDR1 and CDR2 from the germline V gene are SGHRS and YFSETQ. CDR3 length: 15 residues. The CDR3 coding sequence is TGCGCCAGCAGCGGGACAGGGGGCGTTTCCGGGGAGCTGTTTTTT. Protein: CASSGTGGVSGELFF.

The rearrangement links TRBV28 to TRBJ1-2; a weak D match, TRBD1 (5 bases). Germline loops: CDR1 MDHEN, CDR2 SYDVKM. This CDR3 has 14 amino acids. V lost 5 bases to trimming and J lost 6 bases, with 16 bases between them. The CDR3, as DNA: TGTGCCAGCAGTCCCGACTATGGGGCGAATGGCTACACCTTC. Translation: CASSPDYGANGYTF.

The gene calls are TRBV9 and TRBJ2-2, with a weak D call TRBD2 (5 bases). CDR1 and CDR2 from the germline V gene are SGDLS and YYNGEE. Trimming shortened V by 6 bases and J by 1 base, and 10 bases separated the two germline ends. This CDR3 contains 14 residues. The CDR3 DNA follows: TGTGCCAGCACCTCCGGGGTGAACACCGGGGAGCTGTTTTTT. Translated: CASTSGVNTGELFF. Supplemented by reference TRBV9 and TRBJ2-2, the full variable domain reads DSGVTQTPKHLITATGQRVTLRCSPRSGDLSVYWYQQSLDQGLQFLIQYYNGEERAKGNILERFSAQQFPDLHSELNLSSLELGDSALYFCASTSGVNTGELFFGEGSRLTVL.

This clone occurred once. The chain is built from TRBV9 and TRBJ2-5, with D possibly matching TRBD1 (6 bases). Germline V gene lookup returns CDR1 SGDLS and CDR2 YYNGEE. This CDR3 region has 14 residues. Between the trimmed V and J ends, which lost 0 bases and 7 bases, there was a span of 13 bases. The CDR3 loop is CASSVEHRVGTQYF. CDR3 DNA sequence: TGTGCCAGCAGCGTAGAGCACAGGGTGGGGACCCAGTACTTC.

This sequence joins TRBV19 and TRBJ2-3, with no clear D. Trimming took 6 bases from V and 0 from J, leaving 7 bases between them. The length of the CDR3 is 13 residues. CDR1 LNHDA and CDR2 SQIVND come from the germline V gene (reference sequence). The CDR3 reads CASRQTSTDTQYF. CDR3 coding DNA: TGTGCCAGTAGACAGACTAGCACAGATACGCAGTATTTT.

V and J are TRBV28 and TRBJ1-6; D is perhaps TRBD1 (6 bases). Germline values: CDR1 MDHEN, CDR2 SYDVKM. The CDR3 is 15 amino acids. V was trimmed by 8 bases and J by 10 bases, leaving 21 bases between them. The CDR3 DNA reads TGTGCCAGCTCCACTATCAGGGGCGGTGTGTCACCCCTCCACTTT. Its translation: CASSTIRGGVSPLHF.

The chain couples TRBV30 to TRBJ1-1; D gene uncertain. CDR1 is GTSNPN, CDR2 SVGIG, per germline (reference sequence). The V gene lost 0 bases and the J gene lost 3 bases, with 8 bases spanning the gap. CDR3 size: 13 residues. The CDR3 DNA reads as TGTGCCTGGAGTGTACGGTGGGACACTGAAGCTTTCTTT. This translates into CAWSVRWDTEAFF.

V and J are TRBV5-4 and TRBJ2-1; 11 bases match TRBD2. CDR1 is SGHNT, CDR2 YYREEE, per germline (reference sequence). The V gene end was trimmed by 4 bases and the J gene end by 5 bases; junction bases not matched to a gene: 5. This CDR3 has 15 amino acids. This CDR3 reads CASSRSGRDNNEQFF. CDR3 in DNA: TGTGCCAGCAGCCGTAGCGGGAGGGATAACAATGAGCAGTTCTTC.